These 18 T cell receptor beta chains originate from one sample sequenced in a study of blood T cell repertoires in COVID-19. Measured with immunoSEQ multiplex PCR; TCRdb has only the in-frame clones, and not every one. The profile covers fewer than 110,000 clones, with approximately 87% appearing a single time and 10% to 15% taken by the ten largest. Material for sequencing was peripheral blood. The receptors were sampled from a human donor in a cohort sampled during active or convalescent COVID-19.

This clone was counted between two and nine times. The rearrangement uses TRBV6-1 and TRBJ2-3; 9 bases fit TRBD1. The CDR3 is 16 amino acids. The junction had 6 bases not matched to a gene; V was cut back by 0 bases and J by 5 bases. Germline V lookup: CDR1 MNHNS, CDR2 SASEGT. This chain's CDR3 is CASSEAGQGVRDTQYF. The CDR3 DNA reads as TGTGCCAGCAGTGAAGCGGGACAGGGAGTAAGAGATACGCAGTATTTT.

This chain joins TRBV9 and TRBJ1-3; D gene unclear. The CDR3 is 13 residues long. Trimming cost V 5 bases and J 0 bases, with 6 bases left between them. The germline V gene has CDR1 SGDLS and CDR2 YYNGEE. The CDR3 loop is CASRGVSGNTIYF. The DNA of the CDR3 is TGTGCCAGCAGGGGAGTCTCTGGAAACACCATATATTTT.

CDR3 protein: CASSARSGWRSTDTQYF. CDR3 DNA sequence: TGTGCCAGCAGCGCGAGGTCAGGATGGAGGAGCACAGATACGCAGTATTTT. V gene TRBV9 combines with J gene TRBJ2-3, with a tentative D call TRBD2 (5 bases). The V gene's germline CDR1 is SGDLS and CDR2 YYNGEE. The ends were cut back, 3 bases at V and 0 bases at J, with 17 bases in the middle. There are 17 residues in the CDR3.

The chain has TRBV6-2 or TRBV6-3 and TRBJ1-1; the match to TRBD1 covers 7 bases. V gave up 2 bases and J gave up 4 bases; unmatched junction bases: 4. Germline CDR1 reads MNHEY; CDR2 reads SVGEGT. The CDR3 spans 14 residues. Written as DNA, the CDR3 is TGTGCCAGCAGTTACAGGGGGCAGGGCACTGAAGCTTTCTTT. Amino acid sequence: CASSYRGQGTEAFF.

J is TRBJ1-2 and V is TRBV5-1, with 9 bases matching TRBD1. The germline V gene has CDR1 SGHRS and CDR2 YFSETQ. The CDR3 is made up of 14 amino acids. V lost 4 bases, J lost 8 bases, and 9 bases stayed unmatched. The CDR3 region has the DNA TGCGCCAGCAGCGTCCTACAGGGGGCAGGAGGCTACACCTTC. It specifies CASSVLQGAGGYTF.

The chain joins TRBV11-2 to TRBJ2-2, with D hard to call. V lost 1 base, J lost 7 bases, and 7 bases lay in between. This CDR3 is 13 amino acids long. The germline V gene has CDR1 SGHAT and CDR2 FQNNGV. The CDR3 nucleotides are TGTGCCAGCAGCTTAGGAACAGTCGGGGAGCTGTTTTTT. The encoded protein is CASSLGTVGELFF.

The chain uses TRBV2 and TRBJ2-7; TRBD2 is a possible D gene (6 bases). This CDR3 region has 14 residues. CDR1 is SNHLY and CDR2 is FYNNEI in the germline V gene. The V gene lost 2 bases and the J gene lost 1 base, with 9 bases spanning the gap. CDR3 residues: CASSEPGVSYEQYF. The DNA of the CDR3 is TGTGCCAGCAGTGAACCGGGGGTTTCCTACGAGCAGTACTTC.

This chain joins TRBV19 and TRBJ2-7; 8 nucleotides line up with TRBD2. This CDR3 contains 14 residues. Germline-derived CDR1 and CDR2 are LNHDA and SQIVND (reference sequence). The junction had 6 bases not matched to a gene; V was cut back by 3 bases and J by 5 bases. This CDR3 reads CASSISSGGHEQYF. The CDR3 DNA follows: TGTGCCAGTAGTATTTCCAGCGGGGGACACGAGCAGTACTTC. The whole variable domain, filled in from reference TRBV19 and TRBJ2-7, reads DGGITQSPKYLFRKEGQNVTLSCEQNLNHDAMYWYRQDPGQGLRLIYYSQIVNDFQKGDIAEGYSVSREKKESFPLTVTSAQKNPTAFYLCASSISSGGHEQYFGPGTRLTVT.

The chain couples TRBV7-9 to TRBJ1-2, with 7 bases identical to TRBD1. CDR3 length: 15 amino acids. CDR1 and CDR2 (germline): SEHNR, FQNEAQ (reference sequence). V was pared by 2 bases and J by 6 bases, with 9 bases of the junction left unmatched. CDR3 sequence reads: CASSLSDRAGDGYTF. DNA for the CDR3: TGTGCCAGCAGCTTATCCGACAGGGCGGGTGATGGCTACACCTTC. Complete variable domain (other parts from reference TRBV7-9 and TRBJ1-2): DTGVSQNPRHKITKRGQNVTFRCDPISEHNRLYWYRQTLGQGPEFLTYFQNEAQLEKSRLLSDRFSAERPKGSFSTLEIQRTEQGDSAMYLCASSLSDRAGDGYTFGSGTRLTVV.

The J gene is TRBJ1-6, the V gene TRBV7-2, with D uncertain. The V end lost 6 bases, the J end lost 6 bases, and 15 bases lay between the germline ends. Per the germline V gene, CDR1 is SGHTA and CDR2 is FQGNSA. The CDR3 has 15 residues. As DNA, the CDR3 is TGTGCCAGCAGTTCCTCGGGGAGGCCTAATTCACCCCTCCACTTT. This encodes CASSSSGRPNSPLHF.

The chain joins TRBV5-1 to TRBJ2-1; 7 bases align to TRBD1. Germline trimming cut 4 bases from V and 7 bases from J; bases unmatched to any gene: 8. Germline V gene lookup returns CDR1 SGHRS and CDR2 YFSETQ. This CDR3 comprises 14 residues. The CDR3 DNA is TGCGCCAGCAGCCAGAGACAGGGCGGGAATGAGCAGTTCTTC. This translates into CASSQRQGGNEQFF. The full variable domain, with the rest looked up from reference TRBV5-1 and TRBJ2-1, is KAGVTQTPRYLIKTRGQQVTLSCSPISGHRSVSWYQQTPGQGLQFLFEYFSETQRNKGNFPGRFSGRQFSNSRSEMNVSTLELGDSALYLCASSQRQGGNEQFFGPGTRLTVL.

This clone was found a few times. The gene calls are TRBV4-1 and TRBJ1-3; maybe TRBD1 (6 bases). This CDR3 is built from 16 residues. V was trimmed by 4 bases and J by 2 bases, leaving 15 bases between them. Per germline, CDR1 MGHRA and CDR2 YSYEKL. The CDR3 here is CASSPVRGYTGNTIYF. The CDR3 bases are TGCGCCAGCAGCCCGGTTAGGGGGTACACTGGAAACACCATATATTTT.

The chain couples TRBV6-2 or TRBV6-3 to TRBJ2-7; 11 bases map to TRBD2. This CDR3 contains 14 residues. Germline V lookup: CDR1 MNHEY, CDR2 SVGEGT. V lost 4 bases to trimming and J lost 4 bases; unmatched junction nucleotides: 3. The CDR3 here is CASSSWTSGYEQYF. CDR3 in DNA: TGTGCCAGCAGTTCCTGGACTAGCGGGTACGAGCAGTACTTC.

This clone is a singleton in its sample. The rearrangement joins TRBV30 to TRBJ2-1, with 9 bases fitting TRBD1. V gave up 3 bases and J gave up 8 bases; unmatched junction bases: 17. The CDR3 is 17 residues long. The germline V gene encodes CDR1 GTSNPN and CDR2 SVGIG (reference sequence). The CDR3 DNA reads as TGTGCCTGGAGCCACTTCCTCCCGGGACAGGGTCGCGATGAGCAGTTCTTC. This encodes CAWSHFLPGQGRDEQFF.

The rearrangement joins TRBV4-1 to TRBJ2-7; 10 bases line up with TRBD2. This CDR3 is 17 amino acids long. After removal of 3 bases from V and 2 bases from J, the junction contained 10 bases not matched to a gene. Germline CDR1 reads MGHRA; CDR2 reads YSYEKL. In nucleotides, the CDR3 is TGCGCCAGCAGCCATGTGCTAGCGGGGGAGCTGCCCTACGAGCAGTACTTC. Residues: CASSHVLAGELPYEQYF.

The V gene is TRBV4-2, the J gene TRBJ2-2; TRBD2 agrees at 12 bases. This CDR3 has 18 residues. Per germline, CDR1 LGHNA and CDR2 YNFKEQ. V gave up 4 bases and J gave up 1 base; unmatched junction bases: 7. The CDR3 loop is CASSPASGGAKNTGELFF. Written as DNA, the CDR3 is TGTGCCAGCAGCCCCGCTAGCGGGGGGGCCAAGAACACCGGGGAGCTGTTTTTT.

The J gene is TRBJ2-5, the V gene TRBV18; maybe TRBD2 (5 bases). The germline V gene has CDR1 KGHSH and CDR2 LQKENI. CDR3 length equals 15 residues. Trimming took off 2 bases at V and 5 bases at J, with 15 bases between the two ends. The CDR3 protein is CASSPSTRGMETQYF. CDR3 nucleotide sequence: TGTGCCAGCTCACCATCAACCCGGGGTATGGAGACCCAGTACTTC.

The chain has TRBV19 and TRBJ1-1, with D perhaps matching TRBD1 (5 bases). CDR3 length: 15 amino acids. Trimming left V 4 bases short and J 4 bases short, with 16 bases between. Germline CDR1 is LNHDA and CDR2 is SQIVND (reference sequence). The CDR3 DNA reads TGTGCCAGTAGTAATCGACAGTCAGTCGGCACTGAAGCTTTCTTT. It codes for CASSNRQSVGTEAFF. The complete variable domain, with remaining parts taken from reference TRBV19 and TRBJ1-1, reads DGGITQSPKYLFRKEGQNVTLSCEQNLNHDAMYWYRQDPGQGLRLIYYSQIVNDFQKGDIAEGYSVSREKKESFPLTVTSAQKNPTAFYLCASSNRQSVGTEAFFGQGTRLTVV.